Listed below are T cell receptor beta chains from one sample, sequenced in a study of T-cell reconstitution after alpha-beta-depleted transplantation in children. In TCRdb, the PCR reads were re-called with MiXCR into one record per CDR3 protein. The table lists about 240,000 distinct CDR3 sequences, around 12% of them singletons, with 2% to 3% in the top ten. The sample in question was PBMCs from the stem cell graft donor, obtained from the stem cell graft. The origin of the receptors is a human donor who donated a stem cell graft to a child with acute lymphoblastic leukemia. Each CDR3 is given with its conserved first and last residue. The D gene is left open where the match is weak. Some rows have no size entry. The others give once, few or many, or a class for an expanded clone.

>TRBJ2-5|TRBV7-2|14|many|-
CASSLAGPQETQYF
TGTGCCAGCAGTCTCGCGGGACCCCAAGAGACCCAGTACTTC
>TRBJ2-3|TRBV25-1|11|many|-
CASSSGRAQYF
TGTGCCAGCAGTTCTGGGCGAGCGCAGTATTTT
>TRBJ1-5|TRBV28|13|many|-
CASSTAGNQPQHF
TGTGCCAGCAGTACTGCGGGCAATCAGCCCCAGCATTTT
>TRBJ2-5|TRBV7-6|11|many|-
CASSYKETQYF
TGTGCCAGCAGCTACAAGGAGACCCAGTACTTC
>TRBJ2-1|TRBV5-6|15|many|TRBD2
CASSLAGANYNEQFF
TGTGCCAGCAGCCTAGCGGGGGCCAACTACAATGAGCAGTTCTTC
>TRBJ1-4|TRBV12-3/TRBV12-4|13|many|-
CASSLNRVEKLFF
TGTGCCAGCAGTTTGAACAGAGTCGAAAAACTGTTTTTT
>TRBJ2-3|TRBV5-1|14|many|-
CASSLMDSTDTQYF
TGCGCCAGCAGCTTGATGGACAGCACAGATACGCAGTATTTT
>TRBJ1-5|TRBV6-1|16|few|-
CATHPWADNSNQPQHF
TGTGCCACCCACCCATGGGCAGACAATAGCAATCAGCCCCAGCATTTT
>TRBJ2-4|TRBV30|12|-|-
CAWSEVLNIQYF
TGTGCCTGGAGTGAAGTCCTAAACATTCAGTATTTC
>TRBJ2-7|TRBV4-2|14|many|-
CASSQDPRTYEQYF
TGTGCCAGCAGCCAAGATCCCCGGACCTACGAGCAGTACTTC
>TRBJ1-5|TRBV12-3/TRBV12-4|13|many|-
CASSPASNQPQHF
TGTGCCAGCAGTCCAGCTAGCAATCAGCCCCAGCATTTT
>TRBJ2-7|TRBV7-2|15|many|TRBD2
CASSLDAGGNYEQYF
TGTGCCAGCAGCTTAGACGCGGGAGGGAACTACGAGCAGTACTTC
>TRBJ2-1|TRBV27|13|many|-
CASKNRVGEEQFF
TGTGCCAGCAAGAACAGGGTCGGGGAAGAGCAGTTCTTC
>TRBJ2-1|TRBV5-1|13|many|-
CASSLGSEDEQFF
TGCGCCAGCAGCCTAGGGAGTGAAGATGAGCAGTTCTTC
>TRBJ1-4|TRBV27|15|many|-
CASSFTQATNEKLFF
TGTGCCAGCAGTTTTACACAGGCAACTAATGAAAAACTGTTTTTT
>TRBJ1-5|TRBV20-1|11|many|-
CSASLNQPQHF
TGCAGTGCTAGTCTCAATCAGCCCCAGCATTTT
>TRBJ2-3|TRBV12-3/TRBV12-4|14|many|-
CASRGPAGPDTQYF
TGTGCCAGCAGGGGACCGGCTGGCCCAGATACGCAGTATTTT
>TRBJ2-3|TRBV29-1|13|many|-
CSGTIPGTDTQYF
TGCAGCGGTACTATCCCGGGCACAGATACGCAGTATTTT
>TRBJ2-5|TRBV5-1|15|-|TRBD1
CASSIPTGVQETQYF
TGCGCCAGCAGCATCCCGACAGGGGTCCAAGAGACCCAGTACTTC
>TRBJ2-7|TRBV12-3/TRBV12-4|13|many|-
CASTLGVSYEQYF
TGTGCCAGCACCCTAGGAGTTTCCTACGAGCAGTACTTC
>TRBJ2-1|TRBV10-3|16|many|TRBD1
CAISESWETGGNEQFF
TGTGCCATCAGTGAGTCGTGGGAGACAGGGGGCAATGAGCAGTTCTTC
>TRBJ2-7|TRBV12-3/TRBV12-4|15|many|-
CASNLKPGPTYEQYF
TGTGCCAGCAATCTAAAACCGGGACCCACCTACGAGCAGTACTTC
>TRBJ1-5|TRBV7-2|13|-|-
CASSLGAGQPQHF
TGTGCCAGCAGCTTAGGTGCGGGGCAGCCCCAGCATTTT
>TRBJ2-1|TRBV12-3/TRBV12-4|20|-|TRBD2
CASSYGDRASGSFNGNEQFF
TGTGCCAGCAGTTACGGAGACAGAGCTAGCGGGAGCTTTAATGGGAATGAGCAGTTCTTC
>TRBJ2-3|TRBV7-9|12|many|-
CASSGSVGTQYF
TGTGCCAGCAGCGGTAGCGTAGGTACGCAGTATTTT
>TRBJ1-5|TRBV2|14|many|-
CASSELYSNQPQHF
TGTGCCAGCAGTGAACTGTATAGCAATCAGCCCCAGCATTTT
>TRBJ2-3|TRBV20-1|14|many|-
CSGGVADGTDTQYF
TGCAGTGGGGGAGTAGCGGATGGCACAGATACGCAGTATTTT
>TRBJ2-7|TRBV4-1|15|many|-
CASSQGSQRSYEQYF
TGCGCCAGCAGCCAGGGATCACAGCGGAGCTACGAGCAGTACTTC
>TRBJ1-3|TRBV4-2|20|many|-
CASSQGGIVASGSSGNTIYF
TGTGCCAGCAGCCAAGGAGGGATAGTTGCTTCAGGGAGCTCTGGAAACACCATATATTTT
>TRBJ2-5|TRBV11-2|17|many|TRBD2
CASSLISSGRAQETQYF
TGTGCCAGCAGCTTAATCTCTAGCGGGAGGGCACAAGAGACCCAGTACTTC
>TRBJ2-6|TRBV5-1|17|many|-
CASSLGTGLSGANVLTF
TGCGCCAGCAGCTTGGGCACAGGGCTTTCTGGGGCCAACGTCCTGACTTTC
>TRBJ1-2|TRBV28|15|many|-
CASSSPPRRPYGYTF
TGTGCCAGCAGTTCCCCACCGCGCCGCCCTTATGGCTACACCTTC
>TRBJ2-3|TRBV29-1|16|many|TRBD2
CSGAQLAGGSADTQYF
TGCAGCGGAGCTCAGTTAGCGGGGGGGAGCGCAGATACGCAGTATTTT
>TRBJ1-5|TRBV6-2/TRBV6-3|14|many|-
CASSYAGGNQPQHF
TGTGCCAGCAGTTACGCAGGGGGCAATCAGCCCCAGCATTTT
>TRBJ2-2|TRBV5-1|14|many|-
CASSLDGDTGELFF
TGCGCCAGCAGCTTGGATGGGGACACCGGGGAGCTGTTTTTT
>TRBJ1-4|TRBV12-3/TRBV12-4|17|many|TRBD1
CASSLGGRTGLGEKLFF
TGTGCCAGCAGTTTAGGAGGGAGGACAGGGCTTGGTGAAAAACTGTTTTTT
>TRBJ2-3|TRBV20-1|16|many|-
CSARPSWRGSADTQYF
TGCAGTGCTAGACCCTCGTGGAGGGGGAGTGCAGATACGCAGTATTTT
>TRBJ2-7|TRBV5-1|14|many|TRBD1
CASSSRTGGSEQYF
TGCGCCAGCAGCTCCCGGACAGGGGGCAGCGAGCAGTACTTC
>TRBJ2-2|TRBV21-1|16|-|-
CASSRGGAAAAGELFF
TGTGCCAGCAGCAGGGGGGGGGCGGCAGCAGCCGGGGAGCTGTTTTTT
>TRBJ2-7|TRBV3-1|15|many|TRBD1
CASSQVGQVRNEQYF
TGTGCCAGCAGCCAAGTGGGACAGGTTAGAAACGAGCAGTACTTC
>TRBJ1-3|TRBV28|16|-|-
CASNDEAFFSGNTIYF
TGTGCCAGCAATGACGAGGCCTTCTTCTCTGGAAACACCATATATTTT
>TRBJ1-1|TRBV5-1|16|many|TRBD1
CATSTKGTGVNTEAFF
TGCGCCACCTCGACGAAAGGGACAGGGGTTAACACTGAAGCTTTCTTT
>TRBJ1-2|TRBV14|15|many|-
CASSQVYSTRGGYTF
TGTGCCAGCAGCCAAGTCTACAGTACCAGGGGTGGCTACACCTTC
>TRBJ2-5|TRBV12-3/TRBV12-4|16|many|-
CASSFGDSRRQETQYF
TGTGCCAGCAGTTTTGGGGACTCTCGAAGACAAGAGACCCAGTACTTC
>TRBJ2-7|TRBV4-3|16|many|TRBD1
CASSQDGGQGAYEQYF
TGCGCCAGCAGCCAAGATGGCGGACAGGGGGCCTACGAGCAGTACTTC
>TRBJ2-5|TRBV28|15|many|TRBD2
CASSRAGGPGETQYF
TGTGCCAGCAGTAGAGCGGGGGGGCCGGGGGAGACCCAGTACTTC
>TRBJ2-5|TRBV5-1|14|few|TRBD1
CASSLQGAGETQYF
TGCGCCAGCAGCTTACAGGGGGCGGGAGAGACCCAGTACTTC
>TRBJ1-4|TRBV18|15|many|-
CASSPPGRSYAKLFF
TGTGCCAGCTCACCACCGGGTCGGAGTTATGCAAAACTGTTTTTT
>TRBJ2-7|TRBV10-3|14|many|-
CAISDLGDSYEQYF
TGTGCCATCAGTGACTTAGGGGATTCCTACGAGCAGTACTTC
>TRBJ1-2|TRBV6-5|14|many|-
CASSYTTGQYGYTF
TGTGCCAGCAGTTACACCACAGGGCAGTATGGCTACACCTTC
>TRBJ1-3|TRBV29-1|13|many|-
CSVLSSSGNTIYF
TGCAGCGTTCTGTCCTCCTCTGGAAACACCATATATTTT